The 23 T cell receptor beta chains given below trace back to one sample, sequenced in a study of cytomegalovirus exposure and HLA in healthy donors. Amplification used 60 Vbeta primers and 13 Jbeta primers. Assay used: immunoSEQ multiplex PCR; TCRdb lists only in-frame clones, some missing. The table records roughly 140,000 clones, 75% to 80% of them present only once. What was sequenced was PBMCs. These receptors were obtained from a woman aged 45-59 years in good health and CMV-seronegative.

The chain has TRBV6-5 and TRBJ1-6; 7 bases are shared with TRBD1. This CDR3 has 15 amino acids. Per the germline V gene, CDR1 is MNHEY and CDR2 is SVGAGI. V shed 6 bases, J shed 3 bases, and the junction held 5 bases outside the gene matches. The CDR3 bases are TGTGCCAGCAGCCAAACAGGGGTCTATAATTCACCCCTCCACTTT. Translating it yields CASSQTGVYNSPLHF.

The rearrangement uses TRBV5-4 and TRBJ1-2; D might be TRBD1 (6 bases). V was shortened by 1 base and J by 6 bases, with 7 bases between the two germline ends. The CDR3 loop spans 12 amino acids. Germline V gene lookup returns CDR1 SGHNT and CDR2 YYREEE (reference sequence). The CDR3 DNA is TGTGCCAGCAGCTTGACAGGGAATGGCTACACCTTC. Translated: CASSLTGNGYTF.

This chain joins TRBV19 and TRBJ2-2, with TRBD1 as a possible D gene (6 bases). Germline V gives CDR1 LNHDA, CDR2 SQIVND (reference sequence). The CDR3 contains 16 residues. The V end lost 4 bases, the J end lost 3 bases, and 15 bases lay between the germline ends. The CDR3 loop reads CASSKIGGRDTGELFF. The CDR3, as DNA: TGTGCCAGTAGTAAAATAGGGGGAAGGGACACCGGGGAGCTGTTTTTT.

This clone was found a few times. The J gene is TRBJ1-4, the V gene TRBV5-1; D may be TRBD1 (6 bases). Looked up from germline, CDR1 is SGHRS and CDR2 is YFSETQ. Trimming shortened V by 3 bases and J by 4 bases, and 10 bases separated the two germline ends. The CDR3 length is 14 residues. DNA of the CDR3: TGCGCCAGCAGCTCCACAGGGTTTAATGAAAAACTGTTTTTT. Translated, it gives CASSSTGFNEKLFF. Complete variable domain (other parts from reference TRBV5-1 and TRBJ1-4): KAGVTQTPRYLIKTRGQQVTLSCSPISGHRSVSWYQQTPGQGLQFLFEYFSETQRNKGNFPGRFSGRQFSNSRSEMNVSTLELGDSALYLCASSSTGFNEKLFFGSGTQLSVL.

This rearrangement joins TRBV2 to TRBJ2-2; unclear D gene. The ends were cut back, 3 bases at V and 1 base at J, with 9 bases in the middle. The length of the CDR3 is 15 residues. Per germline, CDR1 SNHLY and CDR2 FYNNEI. Here the CDR3 DNA reads TGTGCCAGCAGTGATCGTACAATGAACACCGGGGAGCTGTTTTTT. Its protein product is CASSDRTMNTGELFF. Full variable domain (rest looked up from reference TRBV2 and TRBJ2-2): EPEVTQTPSHQVTQMGQEVILRCVPISNHLYFYWYRQILGQKVEFLVSFYNNEISEKSEIFDDQFSVERPDGSNFTLKIRSTKLEDSAMYFCASSDRTMNTGELFFGEGSRLTVL.

The J gene is TRBJ2-7, the V gene TRBV6-1; weak D call: TRBD1 (6 bases). The V gene's germline CDR1 is MNHNS and CDR2 SASEGT. The CDR3 is 12 residues long. V lost 6 bases, J lost 7 bases, and 13 bases lay in between. CDR3 residues: CASSGQFCEQYF. Here the CDR3 DNA reads TGTGCCAGCAGCGGACAGTTTTGTGAGCAGTACTTC.

Ten or more counts support this clone. The rearrangement links TRBV4-2 to TRBJ2-3; TRBD1 aligns across 7 bases. The J segment lost 2 bases and the V segment lost 4 bases, leaving 6 bases of the junction unmatched. The length of the CDR3 is 15 residues. CDR1 and CDR2 from the germline V gene are LGHNA and YNFKEQ. The CDR3 DNA sequence: TGTGCCAGCAGCCCTGAGGGACAGCTCACAGATACGCAGTATTTT. Its translation: CASSPEGQLTDTQYF.

This clone has more than one count but fewer than ten. The gene calls are TRBV7-2 and TRBJ1-2, with TRBD1 matching 9 bases. CDR3 size: 13 residues. The V gene end was trimmed by 3 bases and the J gene end by 8 bases; junction bases not matched to a gene: 4. Germline CDR1 is SGHTA and CDR2 is FQGNSA. The CDR3 here is CASSFGQGSGYTF. The DNA for the CDR3 is TGTGCCAGCAGCTTCGGACAGGGGAGCGGCTACACCTTC.

The rearrangement joins TRBV7-6 to TRBJ2-5; D might be TRBD2 (7 bases). Between the trimmed V and J ends, which lost 2 bases and 4 bases, there was a span of 11 bases. This CDR3 contains 14 residues. The germline CDR1 and CDR2 sequences are SGHVS and FNYEAQ. CDR3 amino acids: CASSLLGGGETQYF. The CDR3 DNA reads TGTGCCAGCAGCTTATTGGGAGGGGGAGAGACCCAGTACTTC. Using reference TRBV7-6 and TRBJ2-5 for the parts outside the CDR3, the full variable domain is GAGVSQSPRYKVTKRGQDVALRCDPISGHVSLYWYRQALGQGPEFLTYFNYEAQQDKSGLPNDRFSAERPEGSISTLTIQRTEQRDSAMYRCASSLLGGGETQYFGPGTRLLVL.

The genes are TRBV7-9 and TRBJ2-5; TRBD1 might be the D (6 bases). The tail of the sequence fits TRBJ2-7 better, so the J call may be wrong. This CDR3 spans 13 amino acids. Per germline, CDR1 SEHNR and CDR2 FQNEAQ (reference sequence). The CDR3 loop reads CASSHREFYEQYF. In nucleotides, the CDR3 is TGTGCCAGCAGCCACAGGGAATTCTACGAGCAGTACTTC.

The chain joins TRBV5-4 to TRBJ2-3; TRBD2 matches at 11 bases. CDR1 and CDR2 from the germline V gene are SGHNT and YYREEE (reference sequence). J lost 4 bases, V lost 4 bases, and 5 bases had no gene match. The CDR3 totals 15 residues. The CDR3 region has the DNA TGTGCCAGCAGCCAGGGACTAGCGGTGGCAGATACGCAGTATTTT. Protein product: CASSQGLAVADTQYF.

V and J are TRBV11-2 and TRBJ2-1, with 10 bases matching TRBD2. V trimming: 1 base; J trimming: 7 bases; junction bases outside the gene matches: 10. Looked up from germline, CDR1 is SGHAT and CDR2 is FQNNGV. CDR3 length equals 17 residues. DNA of the CDR3: TGTGCCAGCAGCTTAGGGGTTAGCGGGGGGAGAGGGAATGAGCAGTTCTTC. The encoded protein is CASSLGVSGGRGNEQFF.

This sequence joins TRBV28 and TRBJ2-2; D gene ambiguous. The CDR3 totals 14 residues. Trimming pared 2 bases from V and 0 bases from J, leaving 4 bases between. In germline, CDR1 is MDHEN, CDR2 SYDVKM. The CDR3 is CASSLPSNTGELFF. The CDR3 region has the DNA TGTGCCAGCAGTTTACCCTCGAACACCGGGGAGCTGTTTTTT. The full variable domain, with the rest looked up from reference TRBV28 and TRBJ2-2, is DVKVTQSSRYLVKRTGEKVFLECVQDMDHENMFWYRQDPGLGLRLIYFSYDVKMKEKGDIPEGYSVSREKKERFSLILESASTNQTSMYLCASSLPSNTGELFFGEGSRLTVL.

The rearrangement joins TRBV29-1 to TRBJ1-1; the match to TRBD1 covers 7 bases. The CDR3 consists of 15 residues. V was clipped by 5 bases and J by 1 base; unmatched bases: 10. Germline V gives CDR1 SQVTM, CDR2 ANQGSEA. The CDR3 region has the DNA TGCAGCGTTCAGAGGGGGCGCAGGGAGAACACTGAAGCTTTCTTT. Translating it yields CSVQRGRRENTEAFF.

The V gene is TRBV7-6, the J gene TRBJ2-1; 11 nucleotides line up with TRBD2. Losses at the gene ends were 5 bases for V and 9 bases for J; bases not matched to a gene: 6. From germline, CDR1 is SGHVS and CDR2 FNYEAQ. CDR3 size: 14 residues. The CDR3 is CASSRSGGELEQFF. CDR3 DNA sequence: TGTGCCAGCAGCCGTAGCGGGGGGGAACTTGAGCAGTTCTTC.

This clone was recorded a few times. The V gene is TRBV30, the J gene TRBJ1-3, with D possibly TRBD1 on 5 matching bases. The CDR3 sequence is 16 residues long. V lost 3 bases and J 2 bases, leaving 17 bases between the germline ends. Looked up from germline, CDR1 is GTSNPN and CDR2 is SVGIG (reference sequence). CDR3 in amino acids: CAWSYPRQGAGNTIYF. The CDR3 DNA reads TGTGCCTGGAGCTACCCCCGGCAGGGTGCTGGAAACACCATATATTTT.

The chain joins TRBV5-6 to TRBJ1-1; unclear D gene. Germline values: CDR1 SGHDT, CDR2 YYEEEE. Trimming removed 1 base at V and 6 bases at J, with 13 bases between. The CDR3 length is 14 residues. This chain's CDR3 is CASSLTASRPEAFF. CDR3 bases: TGTGCCAGCAGCTTGACAGCTTCTCGACCTGAAGCTTTCTTT. Full variable domain (remainder filled in from reference TRBV5-6 and TRBJ1-1): DAGVTQSPTHLIKTRGQQVTLRCSPKSGHDTVSWYQQALGQGPQFIFQYYEEEERQRGNFPDRFSGHQFPNYSSELNVNALLLGDSALYLCASSLTASRPEAFFGQGTRLTVV.

J is TRBJ1-5 and V is TRBV2; weak D call: TRBD1 (5 bases). Germline CDR1 SNHLY, CDR2 FYNNEI. The CDR3 is made up of 13 amino acids. The germline V and J ends were trimmed by 6 bases and 0 bases, with 6 bases remaining between them. In DNA form, the CDR3 reads TGTGCCAGCAGAGGGGATAGCAATCAGCCCCAGCATTTT. Translating gives CASRGDSNQPQHF.

V usage is TRBV4-3 and J usage is TRBJ2-2; D is unclear. CDR1 LGHNA and CDR2 YSLEER come from the germline V gene. Trimming left V 2 bases short and J 5 bases short, with 6 bases between. The CDR3 consists of 13 residues. CDR3: CASSQTPTGELFF. The CDR3 DNA reads as TGCGCCAGCAGCCAAACACCTACCGGGGAGCTGTTTTTT.

The chain links TRBV18 to TRBJ1-2; TRBD1 agrees at 10 bases. Germline V gives CDR1 KGHSH, CDR2 LQKENI. Trimming at V came to 3 bases and at J to 3 bases, leaving 4 bases not matched to a gene. The CDR3 is 15 residues long. In DNA, the CDR3 is TGTGCCAGCTCACCTTGGACAGGGGGGGACTATGGCTACACCTTC. Protein product: CASSPWTGGDYGYTF.

The chain recombines TRBV5-1 with TRBJ1-2; 7 bases agree with TRBD1. This CDR3 region has 13 residues. Looked up from germline, CDR1 is SGHRS and CDR2 is YFSETQ. V was clipped by 0 bases and J by 6 bases; unmatched bases: 2. The CDR3 DNA reads as TGCGCCAGCAGCTTGGGACAGGGACATGGCTACACCTTC. Its translation: CASSLGQGHGYTF.

Comment on this clone: Other nucleotide sequences in the sample specify the same CDR3. The chain recombines TRBV29-1 with TRBJ2-3, with 8 positions matching TRBD2. Losses at the gene ends were 4 bases for V and 5 bases for J; bases not matched to a gene: 8. This CDR3 region has 14 residues. CDR1 is SQVTM, CDR2 ANQGSEA, per germline. The CDR3 reads CSVGRGGGLDTQYF. For the CDR3, the DNA is TGCAGCGTTGGAAGAGGCGGGGGGCTAGATACGCAGTATTTT.

This clone was seen more than once but under ten times. V is TRBV15 and J is TRBJ2-1; TRBD2 aligns across 9 bases. This CDR3 has 15 amino acids. CDR1 and CDR2 from the germline V gene are LNHNV and YYDKDF (reference sequence). The junction had 8 bases not matched to a gene; V was cut back by 3 bases and J by 8 bases. This CDR3 is CATSRTSGPGDEQFF. DNA for the CDR3: TGTGCCACCAGCAGGACTAGCGGCCCCGGGGATGAGCAGTTCTTC.